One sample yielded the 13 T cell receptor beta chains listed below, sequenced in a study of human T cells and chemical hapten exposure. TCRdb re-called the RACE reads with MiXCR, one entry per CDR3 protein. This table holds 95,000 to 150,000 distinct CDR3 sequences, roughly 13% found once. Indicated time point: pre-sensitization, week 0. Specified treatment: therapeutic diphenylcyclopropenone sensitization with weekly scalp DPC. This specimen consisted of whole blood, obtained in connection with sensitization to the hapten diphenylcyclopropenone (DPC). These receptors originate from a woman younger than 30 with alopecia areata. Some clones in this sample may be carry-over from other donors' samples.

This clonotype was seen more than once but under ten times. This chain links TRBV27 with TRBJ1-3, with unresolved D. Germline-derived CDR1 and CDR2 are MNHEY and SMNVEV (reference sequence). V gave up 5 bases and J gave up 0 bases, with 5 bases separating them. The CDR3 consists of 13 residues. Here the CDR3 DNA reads TGTGCCAGCAGTCCCAGCTCTGGAAACACCATATATTTT. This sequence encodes CASSPSSGNTIYF.

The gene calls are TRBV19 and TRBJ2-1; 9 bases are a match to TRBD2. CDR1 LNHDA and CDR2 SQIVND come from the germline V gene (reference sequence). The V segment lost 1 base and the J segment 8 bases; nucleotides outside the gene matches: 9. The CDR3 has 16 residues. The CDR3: CASSIGGTSFGDEQFF. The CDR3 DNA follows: TGTGCCAGTAGTATAGGAGGGACTAGCTTTGGGGATGAGCAGTTCTTC. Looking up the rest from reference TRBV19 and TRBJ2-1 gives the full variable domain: DGGITQSPKYLFRKEGQNVTLSCEQNLNHDAMYWYRQDPGQGLRLIYYSQIVNDFQKGDIAEGYSVSREKKESFPLTVTSAQKNPTAFYLCASSIGGTSFGDEQFFGPGTRLTVL.

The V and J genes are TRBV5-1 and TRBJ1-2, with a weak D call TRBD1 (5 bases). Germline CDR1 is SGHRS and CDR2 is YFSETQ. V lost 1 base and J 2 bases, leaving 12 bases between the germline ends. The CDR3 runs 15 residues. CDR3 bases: TGCGCCAGCAGCTTGCCGGGGGTGAGGAACTATGGCTACACCTTC. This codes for CASSLPGVRNYGYTF.

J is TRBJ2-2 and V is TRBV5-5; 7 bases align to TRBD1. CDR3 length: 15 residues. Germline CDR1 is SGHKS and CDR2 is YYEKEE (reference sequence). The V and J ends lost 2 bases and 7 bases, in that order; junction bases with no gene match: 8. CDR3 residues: CASSFRQGVFGELFF. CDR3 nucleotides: TGTGCCAGCAGCTTCCGACAGGGAGTATTCGGGGAGCTGTTTTTT.

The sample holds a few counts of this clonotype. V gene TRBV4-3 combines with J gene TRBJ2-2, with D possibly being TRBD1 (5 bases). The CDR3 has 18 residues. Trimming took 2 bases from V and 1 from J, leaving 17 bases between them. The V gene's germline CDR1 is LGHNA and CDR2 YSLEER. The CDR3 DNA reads TGCGCCAGCAGCCAAATAAGGGGAACCAGGAGGAACACCGGGGAGCTGTTTTTT. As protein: CASSQIRGTRRNTGELFF.

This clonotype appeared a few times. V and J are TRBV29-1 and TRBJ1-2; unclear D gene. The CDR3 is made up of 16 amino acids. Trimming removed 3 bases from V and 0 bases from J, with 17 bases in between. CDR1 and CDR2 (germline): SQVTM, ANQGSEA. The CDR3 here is CSVDQSAATSNYGYTF. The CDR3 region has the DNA TGCAGCGTTGATCAGTCAGCAGCCACCTCTAACTATGGCTACACCTTC.

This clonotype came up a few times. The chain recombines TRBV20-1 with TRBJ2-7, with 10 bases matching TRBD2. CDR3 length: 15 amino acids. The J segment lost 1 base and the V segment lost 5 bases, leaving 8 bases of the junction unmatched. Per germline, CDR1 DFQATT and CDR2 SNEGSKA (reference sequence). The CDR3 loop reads CSAPSASGGSYEQYF. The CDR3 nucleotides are TGCAGTGCTCCGAGCGCTAGCGGGGGTTCCTACGAGCAGTACTTC.

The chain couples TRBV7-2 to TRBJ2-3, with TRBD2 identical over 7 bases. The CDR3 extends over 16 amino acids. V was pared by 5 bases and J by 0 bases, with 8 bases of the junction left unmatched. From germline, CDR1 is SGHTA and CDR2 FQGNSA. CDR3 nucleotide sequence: TGTGCCAGCAGCCTAGACACTAGCGCAAGCACAGATACGCAGTATTTT. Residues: CASSLDTSASTDTQYF.

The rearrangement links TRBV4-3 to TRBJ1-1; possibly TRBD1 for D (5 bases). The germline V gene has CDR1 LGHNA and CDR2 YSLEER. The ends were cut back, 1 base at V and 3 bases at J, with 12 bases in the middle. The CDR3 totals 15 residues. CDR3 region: CASSQGARVYTEAFF. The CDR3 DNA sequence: TGCGCCAGCAGCCAAGGAGCCAGGGTGTACACTGAAGCTTTCTTT.

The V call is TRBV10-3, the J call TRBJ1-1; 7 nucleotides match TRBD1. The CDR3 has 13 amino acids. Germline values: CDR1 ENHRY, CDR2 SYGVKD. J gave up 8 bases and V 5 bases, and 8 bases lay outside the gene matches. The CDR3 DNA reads TGTGCCATCAGTTCAGGACAGGTGGAGGAAGCTTTCTTT. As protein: CAISSGQVEEAFF.

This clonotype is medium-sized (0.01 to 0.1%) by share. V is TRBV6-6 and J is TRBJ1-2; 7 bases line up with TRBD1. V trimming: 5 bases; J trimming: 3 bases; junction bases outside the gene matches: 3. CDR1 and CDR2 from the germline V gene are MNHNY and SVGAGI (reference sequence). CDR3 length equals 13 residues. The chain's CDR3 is CASSPTGDYGYTF. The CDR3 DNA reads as TGTGCCAGCAGTCCCACAGGGGACTATGGCTACACCTTC.

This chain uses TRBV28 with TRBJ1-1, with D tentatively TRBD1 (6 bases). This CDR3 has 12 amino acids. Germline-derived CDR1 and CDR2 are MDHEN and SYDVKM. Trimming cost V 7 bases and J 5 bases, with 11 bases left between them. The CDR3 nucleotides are TGTGCCAGCACCTATGGACAGACTGAAGCTTTCTTT. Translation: CASTYGQTEAFF. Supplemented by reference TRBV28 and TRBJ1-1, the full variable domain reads DVKVTQSSRYLVKRTGEKVFLECVQDMDHENMFWYRQDPGLGLRLIYFSYDVKMKEKGDIPEGYSVSREKKERFSLILESASTNQTSMYLCASTYGQTEAFFGQGTRLTVV.

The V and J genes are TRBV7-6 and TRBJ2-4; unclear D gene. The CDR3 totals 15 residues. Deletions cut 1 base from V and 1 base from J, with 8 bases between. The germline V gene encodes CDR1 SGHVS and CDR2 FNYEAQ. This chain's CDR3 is CASSLEGQAKNIQYF. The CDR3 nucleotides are TGTGCCAGCAGCTTAGAGGGCCAGGCCAAAAACATTCAGTACTTC.